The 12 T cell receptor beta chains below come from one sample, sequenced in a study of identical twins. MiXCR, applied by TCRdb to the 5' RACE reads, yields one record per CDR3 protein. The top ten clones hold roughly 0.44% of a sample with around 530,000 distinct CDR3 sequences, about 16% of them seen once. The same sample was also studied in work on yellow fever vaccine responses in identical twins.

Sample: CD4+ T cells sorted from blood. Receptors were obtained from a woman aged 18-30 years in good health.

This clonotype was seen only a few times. The CDR3 bases are TGCAGTGCTAGTTTGTGGGCAGCCAATCAGCCCCAGCATTTT. As protein: CSASLWAANQPQHF. This chain connects TRBV20-1 to TRBJ1-5; D unclear. Trimming removed 3 bases from V and 3 bases from J, with 12 bases in between. The length of the CDR3 is 14 residues. Germline CDR1 and CDR2: DFQATT and SNEGSKA (reference sequence).

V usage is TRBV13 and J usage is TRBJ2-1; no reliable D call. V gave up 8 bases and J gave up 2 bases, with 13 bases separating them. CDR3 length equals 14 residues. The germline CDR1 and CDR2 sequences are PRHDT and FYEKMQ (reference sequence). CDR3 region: CASHTAFPYNEQFF. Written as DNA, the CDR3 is TGTGCCAGCCATACGGCCTTCCCCTACAATGAGCAGTTCTTC.

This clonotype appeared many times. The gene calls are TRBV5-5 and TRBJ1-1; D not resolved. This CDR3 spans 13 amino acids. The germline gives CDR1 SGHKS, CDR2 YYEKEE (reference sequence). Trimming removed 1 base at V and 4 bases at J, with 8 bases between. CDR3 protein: CASSLFGGTEAFF. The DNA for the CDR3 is TGTGCCAGCAGCTTGTTTGGTGGCACTGAAGCTTTCTTT.

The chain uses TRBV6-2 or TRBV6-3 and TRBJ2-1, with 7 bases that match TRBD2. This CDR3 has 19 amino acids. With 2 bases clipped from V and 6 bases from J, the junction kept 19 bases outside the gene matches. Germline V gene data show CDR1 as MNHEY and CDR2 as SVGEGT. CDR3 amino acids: CASSYPEEKSGATGNEQFF. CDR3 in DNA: TGTGCCAGCAGTTACCCTGAAGAAAAGAGCGGGGCTACTGGCAATGAGCAGTTCTTC.

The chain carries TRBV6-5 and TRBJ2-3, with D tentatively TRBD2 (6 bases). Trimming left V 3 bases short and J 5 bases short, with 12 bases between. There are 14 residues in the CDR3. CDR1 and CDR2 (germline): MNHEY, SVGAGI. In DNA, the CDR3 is TGTGCCAGCAGTTATGACCGGCGGGGAGATACGCAGTATTTT. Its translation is CASSYDRRGDTQYF.

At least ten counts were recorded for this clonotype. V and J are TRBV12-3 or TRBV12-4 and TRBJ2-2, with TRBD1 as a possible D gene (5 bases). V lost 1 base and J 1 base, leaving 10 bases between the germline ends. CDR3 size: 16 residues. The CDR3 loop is CASSLGWGLNTGELFF. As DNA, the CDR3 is TGTGCCAGCAGTTTAGGGTGGGGCCTGAACACCGGGGAGCTGTTTTTT.

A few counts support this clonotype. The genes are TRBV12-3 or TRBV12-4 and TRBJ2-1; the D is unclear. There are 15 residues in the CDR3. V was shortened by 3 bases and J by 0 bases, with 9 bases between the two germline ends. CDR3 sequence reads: CASSLPRSSYNEQFF. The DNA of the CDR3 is TGTGCCAGCAGTTTGCCCAGGAGCTCCTACAATGAGCAGTTCTTC.

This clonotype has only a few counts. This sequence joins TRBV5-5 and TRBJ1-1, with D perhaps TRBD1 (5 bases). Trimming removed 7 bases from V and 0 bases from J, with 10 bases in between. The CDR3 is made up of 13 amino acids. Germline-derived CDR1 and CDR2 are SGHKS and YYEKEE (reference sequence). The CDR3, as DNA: TGTGCCAGCGCCGGGACGGTGAACACTGAAGCTTTCTTT. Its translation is CASAGTVNTEAFF.

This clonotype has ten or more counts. CDR3 DNA sequence: TGTGCCACCAGCACCCTCGGGACTAGCGGGGTTCTTAGCTCCTACAATGAGCAGTTCTTC. Translating gives CATSTLGTSGVLSSYNEQFF. The rearrangement uses TRBV15 and TRBJ2-1, with TRBD2 identical over 13 bases. This CDR3 spans 20 amino acids. CDR1 and CDR2 (germline): LNHNV, YYDKDF (reference sequence). V lost 4 bases, J lost 0 bases, and 12 bases stayed unmatched. The full variable domain, completed using reference TRBV15 and TRBJ2-1, is DAMVIQNPRYQVTQFGKPVTLSCSQTLNHNVMYWYQQKSSQAPKLLFHYYDKDFNNEADTPDNFQSRRPNTSFCFLDIRSPGLGDTAMYLCATSTLGTSGVLSSYNEQFFGPGTRLTVL.

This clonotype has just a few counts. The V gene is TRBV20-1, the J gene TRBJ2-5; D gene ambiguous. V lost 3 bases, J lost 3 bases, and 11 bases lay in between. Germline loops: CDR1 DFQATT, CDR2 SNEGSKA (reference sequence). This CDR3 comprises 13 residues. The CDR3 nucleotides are TGCAGTGCTAGTGGTACCACGGAAGAGACCCAGTACTTC. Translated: CSASGTTEETQYF.

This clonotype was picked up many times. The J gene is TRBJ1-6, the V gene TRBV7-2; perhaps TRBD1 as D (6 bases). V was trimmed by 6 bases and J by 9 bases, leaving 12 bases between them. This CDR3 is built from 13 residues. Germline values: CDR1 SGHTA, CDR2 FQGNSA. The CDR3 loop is CASRFGGASPLHF. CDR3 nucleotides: TGTGCCAGCAGGTTCGGGGGGGCTTCACCCCTCCACTTT.

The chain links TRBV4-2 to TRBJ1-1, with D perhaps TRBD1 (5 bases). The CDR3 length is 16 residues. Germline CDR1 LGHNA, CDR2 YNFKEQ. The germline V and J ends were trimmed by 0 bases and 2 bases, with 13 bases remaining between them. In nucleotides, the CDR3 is TGTGCCAGCAGCCAAGATGGGAGACAGTTAAACACTGAAGCTTTCTTT. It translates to CASSQDGRQLNTEAFF.